The count of the clone carrying this TCR beta chain is one. The germline CDR1 and CDR2 sequences are SQVTM and ANQGSEA. Trimming left V 0 bases short and J 6 bases short, with 8 bases between. The CDR3 has 12 residues. The data originate from a study of blood T cell repertoires in COVID-19. Study-level background: Researchers got acute and convalescent COVID-19 samples from the United States, Italy and Spain. The cDNA or gDNA used as material had been derived from T cells, B-cell-depleted T cells, or PBMCs.

Per the original methods: Cell counts per sample came from amplifying reference gene primers. Profiling relied on immunoSEQ multiplex PCR, and the TCRdb table lists in-frame clones only, not all of them. The V and J calls and clone size come from that table; D and trimming were worked out from the DNA. The data contain tens of thousands of clones, about nine tenths of them seen just once; the ten biggest clones take up 1.6%. This sequence was found in a man in his fifties or sixties with acute or convalescent COVID-19. The chain has TRBV29-1 and TRBJ1-2, with unresolved D. The material sequenced was peripheral blood. This CDR3 is CSVEDTVDGYTF. CDR3 bases: TGCAGCGTTGAAGACACAGTGGATGGCTACACCTTC.